These T cell receptor beta chains were read from a single sample in a study of shared clonotypes between healthy human individuals. Some clones are missing from TCRdb's copy, which holds only in-frame ones; the method was immunoSEQ multiplex PCR. The table has millions of clones, approximately 92% seen once; the top ten hold over 0.12%. Input material: naive CD4+ T cells sorted from blood. The origin of the receptors is a man aged 18 to 29 in good health. CDR3s include the opening cysteine and the closing phenylalanine or tryptophan. Each record gives: J gene, CDR3 length, clone size, V gene, CDR3 protein. Where a row states a size, it is once, few, many or the class of an expanded clone; other rows omit it.

TRBJ2-2 15 . TRBV5-1 CASSLGLVGTGELFF
TRBJ1-2 15 . TRBV7-9 CASSHTDRGNSGYTF
TRBJ2-1 17 . TRBV11-2 CASSLGGTSLIYNEQFF
TRBJ1-1 14 . TRBV6-5 CASSRTGEGTEAFF
TRBJ2-4 11 . TRBV10-3 CAVREANIQYF
TRBJ2-1 15 . TRBV10-3 CAIREGGSGRGEQFF
TRBJ1-6 15 . TRBV30 CAWSPRDFYNSPLHF
TRBJ2-7 14 . TRBV5-4 CASSIGGGPYEQYF
TRBJ1-3 16 . TRBV9 CASSPDRAHSGNTIYF
TRBJ2-2 15 . TRBV10-1 CASSETGQGTGELFF
TRBJ2-5 13 . TRBV19 CASSREGQKTQYF
. 13 . TRBV10-3 CAISLGLSYEQYF
TRBJ1-6 15 few TRBV4-3 CASSRGDSEDSPLHF
TRBJ2-3 15 . TRBV7-6 CASSLAFGSTDTQYF
TRBJ2-1 16 . TRBV5-1 CASSSGLAGSVDEQFF
TRBJ2-3 15 . TRBV29-1 CSVAPGTGGTDTQYF
TRBJ2-5 13 . TRBV10-3 CAISAAGGETQYF
TRBJ1-2 14 . TRBV10-3 CAIRGTDNNYGYTF
TRBJ1-2 16 . TRBV28 CASSTGTGGGVRGYTF
TRBJ2-1 16 . TRBV5-1 CASSLAWRESRNEQFF
TRBJ2-7 13 . TRBV6-6 CASSRLALYEQYF
TRBJ2-7 14 . TRBV28 CASSPGQEPYEQYF
TRBJ1-2 19 . TRBV6-1 CASSVIRDRMAVRQYGYTF
TRBJ2-1 11 . TRBV20-1 CSALRMNEQFF
TRBJ2-5 13 . TRBV2 CASRRGVGETQYF
TRBJ2-5 14 . TRBV6-6 CASSITSVQETQYF
TRBJ2-7 14 . TRBV18 CASSPFDRVYEQYF
TRBJ1-2 16 . TRBV5-6 CASSLGGGTQSGGYTF
TRBJ2-3 14 . TRBV29-1 CSVEARLNFRPQYF
TRBJ2-7 12 . TRBV29-1 CSVGRDSYEQYF
TRBJ1-1 15 . TRBV5-1 CASSDRDRGNTEAFF
TRBJ1-2 12 . TRBV6-6 CASSSGGLGYTF
TRBJ1-4 15 . TRBV7-9 CASSLRPGTNEKLFF
TRBJ2-5 16 . TRBV5-1 CASSSGWTGVQETQYF
TRBJ1-2 17 . TRBV19 CASSIETGGLANYGYTF
TRBJ2-7 13 few TRBV7-9 CASSLAVGLEQYF
TRBJ2-1 13 once TRBV5-1 CASSLEGRNEQFF
TRBJ1-5 17 . TRBV23-1 CASEGDSTINFNQPQHF
TRBJ1-1 12 . TRBV6-5 CASSRRGGEAFF
TRBJ2-7 15 . TRBV5-1 CASSLLRDPNYEQYF
TRBJ2-5 18 . TRBV15 CATSRDWALAGGRETQYF
TRBJ2-5 14 . TRBV27 CASSLRLVGETQYF
TRBJ2-3 18 . TRBV21-1 CASSPPFDWDRVTDTQYF
TRBJ1-2 13 . TRBV5-1 CASSFPEGYGYTF
TRBJ2-3 12 . TRBV9 CASSAITDTQYF
TRBJ1-2 13 . TRBV19 CASSIGQDYGYTF
TRBJ1-4 15 . TRBV25-1 CASSGVTGSNEKLFF
TRBJ2-5 16 . TRBV6-5 CASSYKGRQTQETQYF
TRBJ2-7 14 . TRBV10-3 CAISATGRGDEQYF
TRBJ2-5 14 . TRBV5-1 CASSLSSEGKTQYF
TRBJ1-3 16 . TRBV9 CASSAVVSSSGNTIYF
TRBJ2-1 14 . TRBV19 CASSRLAGDNEQFF
TRBJ1-2 14 once TRBV5-6 CASSLPFGGNGYTF
TRBJ2-3 17 . TRBV5-1 CASSLRLAGGNTDTQYF